This T cell receptor beta chain is drawn from a study of T cell responses to AZD1222 COVID-19 vaccine. Sequencing was performed with immunoSEQ multiplex PCR; in TCRdb, only in-frame clones are kept and a portion is missing. The top ten hold 9.5% to 15% of the sample, which has more than 85,000 clones, 70% to 90% seen once. The ends were cut back, 4 bases at V and 7 bases at J, with 11 bases in the middle. The germline V gene encodes CDR1 GTSNPN and CDR2 SVGIG (reference sequence). The CDR3 consists of 11 residues. The rearrangement joins TRBV30 to TRBJ2-7; tentative D call: TRBD2 (6 bases). Source: peripheral blood, taken on day 0 of MenACWY control vaccination. The TCR sequence derives from an adult in good health. DNA of the CDR3: TGTGCCTGGACCAACCGGGGGGAGCAGTACTTC. Its protein is CAWTNRGEQYF.